These T cell receptor beta chains were read from a single sample in a study of cytomegalovirus exposure and HLA in healthy donors. Some clones are missing from TCRdb's copy, which holds only in-frame ones; the method was immunoSEQ multiplex PCR. This table has 150,000 to 200,000 clones, approximately 77% appearing once. Sequencing used PBMCs. These receptors all come from a man aged 50 or older in good health and CMV-seropositive. The CDR3 runs from the conserved cysteine through the conserved F or W. The D gene is left open where the match is weak. The size field is filled for only some rows; it gives once, few, many or a size class.

d_gene	v_gene	abundance	j_gene	CDR3aa	CDR3nt
-	TRBV5-6	-	TRBJ1-3	CASSFGAGTISGNTIYF	TGTGCCAGCAGCTTTGGGGCAGGAACAATCTCTGGAAACACCATATATTTT
TRBD2	TRBV19	-	TRBJ2-5	CASSGGAYQETQYF	TGTGCCAGCAGCGGGGGGGCGTACCAAGAGACCCAGTACTTC
TRBD2	TRBV10-1	-	TRBJ2-7	CASSDGGGSSYEQYF	TGCGCCAGCAGTGACGGCGGGGGTAGCTCCTACGAGCAGTACTTC
TRBD1	TRBV19	few	TRBJ1-2	CASSFGTGDDGYTF	TGTGCCAGTAGCTTCGGGACAGGGGACGATGGCTACACCTTC
-	TRBV5-1	-	TRBJ2-5	CASSLGPGWQETQYF	TGCGCCAGCAGCTTGGGTCCGGGTTGGCAAGAGACCCAGTACTTC
-	TRBV5-1	once	TRBJ1-5	CASSPGREDQPQHF	TGCGCCAGCAGCCCGGGGAGGGAGGATCAGCCCCAGCATTTT
TRBD1	TRBV27	-	TRBJ1-2	CASSSRQGSGYGYTF	TGTGCCAGCAGTAGTCGACAGGGTAGTGGCTATGGCTACACCTTC
TRBD2	TRBV14	-	TRBJ2-3	CASSQGSRRGGTNTQYF	TGTGCCAGCAGCCAAGGCTCCCGGCGGGGGGGCACGAATACGCAGTATTTT
TRBD1	TRBV28	-	TRBJ2-7	CASSTGTGNYEQYF	TGTGCCAGCAGTACCGGGACAGGGAACTACGAGCAGTACTTC
TRBD1	TRBV7-9	-	TRBJ1-1	CASSFGQAGTEAFF	TGTGCCAGCAGCTTCGGACAGGCGGGGACTGAAGCTTTCTTT
TRBD2	TRBV5-1	-	TRBJ2-5	CASSFSGLAGGFGETQYF	TGCGCCAGCAGCTTCTCCGGACTAGCGGGGGGGTTTGGAGAGACCCAGTACTTC
-	TRBV5-1	-	TRBJ1-6	CASSEQGSRGNSPLHF	TGCGCCAGCAGCGAACAGGGATCTCGGGGTAATTCACCCCTCCACTTT
-	TRBV5-1	-	TRBJ2-2	CASSLAPRTGELFF	TGCGCCAGCAGCTTGGCCCCGAGGACCGGGGAGCTGTTTTTT
-	TRBV9	-	TRBJ1-6	CASSEGEPYSPLHF	TGTGCCAGCAGCGAGGGGGAGCCGTATTCACCCCTCCACTTT
TRBD2	TRBV9	-	TRBJ2-3	CASSVSGGHLTDTQYF	TGTGCCAGCAGCGTCAGCGGGGGCCACCTCACAGATACGCAGTATTTT
-	TRBV6-5	-	TRBJ1-2	CASSYLQVSDGYTF	TGTGCCAGCAGTTACCTTCAGGTTTCGGATGGCTACACCTTC
-	TRBV19	-	TRBJ2-5	CASSPRLQGAQYF	TGTGCCAGTAGTCCTAGACTCCAAGGGGCCCAGTACTTC
-	TRBV5-1	-	TRBJ2-5	CASSLKDFQETQYF	TGCGCCAGCAGCCTAAAAGACTTTCAAGAGACCCAGTACTTC
-	TRBV28	-	TRBJ1-6	CASSFVGAGATDSPLHF	TGTGCCAGCAGTTTTGTGGGGGCTGGGGCAACGGATTCACCCCTCCACTTT
-	TRBV4-1	-	TRBJ1-5	CASSQSQGNNQPQHF	TGCGCCAGCAGCCAGAGTCAGGGTAACAATCAGCCCCAGCATTTT
-	TRBV2	-	TRBJ2-1	CASSDLAAGTYNEQFF	TGTGCCAGCAGTGATCTGGCAGCTGGGACTTACAATGAGCAGTTCTTC
TRBD1	TRBV4-1	once	TRBJ1-1	CASSQEQGTEAFF	TGCGCCAGCAGCCAAGAACAGGGGACTGAAGCTTTCTTT
-	TRBV16	-	TRBJ1-2	CASSQSRDLGGYTF	TGTGCCAGCAGCCAATCCCGGGACTTGGGTGGCTACACCTTC
TRBD2	TRBV5-1	-	TRBJ2-5	CASRGLQETQYF	TGCGCCAGCAGGGGACTACAAGAGACCCAGTACTTC
TRBD1	TRBV9	-	TRBJ2-2	CASSVARDRANTGELFF	TGTGCCAGCAGCGTAGCCCGGGACAGGGCGAACACCGGGGAGCTGTTTTTT
TRBD2	TRBV7-3	-	TRBJ2-3	CASSLTGTSGGAGDTQYF	TGTGCCAGCAGCTTAACAGGGACTAGCGGGGGGGCCGGAGATACGCAGTATTTT
-	TRBV28	-	TRBJ1-6	CASSSGTGNSPLHF	TGTGCCAGCAGTTCCGGTACCGGGAATTCACCCCTCCACTTT
-	TRBV6-1	few	TRBJ2-3	CASSESGYTDTQYF	TGTGCCAGCAGTGAATCCGGGTACACAGATACGCAGTATTTT
-	TRBV10-2	-	TRBJ1-2	CASSESGVYGYTF	TGCGCCAGCAGTGAGTCAGGAGTATATGGCTACACCTTC
TRBD2	TRBV6-1	once	TRBJ2-2	CASKRGENTGELFF	TGTGCCAGCAAACGGGGGGAAAACACCGGGGAGCTGTTTTTT
-	TRBV2	-	TRBJ2-3	CASSEERPASGDTQYF	TGTGCCAGCAGTGAAGAGCGGCCCGCATCGGGAGATACGCAGTATTTT